The rows below give T cell receptor beta chains drawn from one sample of a study of beta chain features in type 1 diabetes. Profiled with immunoSEQ multiplex PCR; TCRdb holds only in-frame clones, not every one. The table records some 170,000 clones, roughly 60% of them present only once. The sequenced sample consisted of naive CD4+ T cells from blood. These receptors all stem from a man younger than 45 with type 1 diabetes. The CDR3 runs from the conserved cysteine through the conserved F or W. D genes are given only for firm matches. A row's size may be missing; if present it is once, few, many or a size class.

V gene	clone size	J gene	D gene	CDR3 DNA	CDR3 protein
TRBV9	few	TRBJ2-1	TRBD2	TGTGCCAGCAGCCCCCGGGGGGGCAACAATGAGCAGTTCTTC	CASSPRGGNNEQFF
TRBV9	.	TRBJ2-5	TRBD1	TGTGCCAGCAGCGTATTCGGACAGGGGAAACAAGAGACCCAGTACTTC	CASSVFGQGKQETQYF
TRBV7-2	.	TRBJ1-2	.	TGTGCCAGCAGCTTAGATGCTAACTATGGCTACACCTTC	CASSLDANYGYTF
TRBV20-1	.	TRBJ2-3	.	TGCAGTCCGGACGGAGATACGCAGTATTTT	CSPDGDTQYF
TRBV29-1	few	TRBJ1-1	.	TGCAGCGTTGCGGCAGGGCGCATGAACACTGAAGCTTTCTTT	CSVAAGRMNTEAFF
TRBV30	.	TRBJ1-6	.	TGTGCCTGGAGTCCCCAGGGAACTTCACCCCTCCACTTT	CAWSPQGTSPLHF
TRBV30	.	TRBJ1-6	.	TGTGCCTGGAGCGGTACAGGGTATTCACCCCTCCACTTT	CAWSGTGYSPLHF
TRBV25-1	.	TRBJ2-2	.	TGTGCCAGCAGTGACTGGGCAGAATACGGGGAGCTGTTTTTT	CASSDWAEYGELFF
TRBV1	few	TRBJ1-6	.	TGCACCAGCAGCCCCACATCTCCGGAGGAGGATAATTCACCCCTCCACTTT	CTSSPTSPEEDNSPLHF
TRBV4-3	few	TRBJ1-6	TRBD1	TGCGCCAGCAGTCAAAGCTATTATCAGGGGGATAATTCACCCCTCCACTTT	CASSQSYYQGDNSPLHF
TRBV5-1	.	TRBJ1-2	TRBD1	TGCGCCAGCAGCACGGACAGGGGCTATGGCTACACCTTC	CASSTDRGYGYTF
TRBV19	.	TRBJ2-7	TRBD1	TGTGCCAGTAGTCCCCGGACAGGGGGCTTCGAGCAGTACTTC	CASSPRTGGFEQYF
TRBV20-1	few	TRBJ2-5	.	TGCAGTGCCCGTGCCCAAGAGACCCAGTACTTC	CSARAQETQYF
TRBV29-1	few	TRBJ2-3	TRBD2	TGCAGCGTTGAACCGGGGGGGCACACAGATACGCAGTATTTT	CSVEPGGHTDTQYF
TRBV7-9	.	TRBJ2-5	.	TGTGCCAGCAGCTTAGGATGGTCGGGCCAGGGAGGCGAGACCCAGTACTTC	CASSLGWSGQGGETQYF
TRBV9	.	TRBJ2-1	TRBD2	TGTGCCAGCAGCCCCAGAGGCGGGGGGGCCGATGAGCAGTTCTTC	CASSPRGGGADEQFF
TRBV28	.	TRBJ1-1	.	TGTGCCAGCAGCAAACGACAGTCTGAAGCTTTCTTT	CASSKRQSEAFF
TRBV6-5	.	TRBJ1-1	.	TGTGCCAGCAGTCGATGGAACACTGAAGCTTTCTTT	CASSRWNTEAFF
TRBV7-2	few	TRBJ2-1	.	TGTGCCAGCAGCGCCTACAATGAGCAGTTCTTC	CASSAYNEQFF
TRBV9	.	TRBJ2-2	.	TGTGCCAGCAGCGCAACGACCAGGCCCGGGGAGCTGTTTTTT	CASSATTRPGELFF
TRBV10-3	.	TRBJ2-5	.	TGTGCCATCAGGAGGGAACTAGGGGGAGAGACCCAGTACTTC	CAIRRELGGETQYF
TRBV28	.	TRBJ2-5	.	TGTGCCAGCAGTCTACGCGGGGCTAACCGAGAGACCCAGTACTTC	CASSLRGANRETQYF
TRBV4-3	once	TRBJ2-7	TRBD2	TGCGCCAGCAGCCAAGATAGCGGGTCCTACGAGCAGTACTTC	CASSQDSGSYEQYF
TRBV4-3	.	TRBJ1-2	TRBD1	TGCGCCAGCAGCCAAGCGACAGGGACGAGGTCTGGCTACACCTTC	CASSQATGTRSGYTF
TRBV13	few	TRBJ2-3	.	TGTGCCAGCTCCCCTGCAGGGGCTAGCACAGATACGCAGTATTTT	CASSPAGASTDTQYF
TRBV4-1	once	TRBJ2-2	.	TGCGCCAGCAGCCTGCAAGGCAGTACGAACACCGGGGAGCTGTTTTTT	CASSLQGSTNTGELFF
TRBV29-1	.	TRBJ1-3	TRBD1	TGCAGCGTCGAACAGGGGGCTGGAAACACCATATATTTT	CSVEQGAGNTIYF
TRBV7-2	.	TRBJ1-1	.	TGTGCCAGCAGCTTAGTTAGGGTGAACACTGAAGCTTTCTTT	CASSLVRVNTEAFF
TRBV5-4	.	TRBJ1-2	TRBD1	TGTGCCAGCAGCTTGAACAGGGGATTGAACTATGGCTACACCTTC	CASSLNRGLNYGYTF
TRBV4-3	few	TRBJ2-7	.	TGCGCCAGCAGCCAAGATCAAGAGGGCTACGAGCAGTACTTC	CASSQDQEGYEQYF
TRBV18	once	TRBJ2-4	.	TGTGCCAGCTCACCACCATCGGGAAGGGACACCGATAAGTACTTC	CASSPPSGRDTDKYF
TRBV14	.	TRBJ2-5	.	TGTGCCAGCAGCCAAGTTACAGAGACCCAGTACTTC	CASSQVTETQYF
TRBV29-1	.	TRBJ1-1	TRBD1	TGCAGCGTTGAGAGGGACAGGGCCTTAGGAGCTTTCTTT	CSVERDRALGAFF
TRBV18	.	TRBJ2-3	TRBD2	TGTGCCAGCTCACACGGGGGGACGGATACGCAGTATTTT	CASSHGGTDTQYF
TRBV28	.	TRBJ2-3	.	TGTGCCAGCAGTTCCCCCAGGGTGGGAGATACGCAGTATTTT	CASSSPRVGDTQYF
TRBV4-3	.	TRBJ1-3	.	TGCGCCAGCAGCCAAGAGGGAGGAAACACCATATATTTT	CASSQEGGNTIYF
TRBV29-1	.	TRBJ1-2	TRBD1	TGCAGCGTCGGTACTACAGGGGTGGAGGGTCCTGGCTACACCTTC	CSVGTTGVEGPGYTF
TRBV7-2	.	TRBJ2-3	TRBD2	TGTGCCAGCAGCTTGGCCGAAGCGGGGGGCACAGATACGCAGTATTTT	CASSLAEAGGTDTQYF
TRBV30	.	TRBJ1-2	.	TGTGCCTGGAGTGCAACAGGGACTGGCTACACCTTC	CAWSATGTGYTF
TRBV2	.	TRBJ2-3	.	TGTGCCAGCAGTGTTCTCACGCTTAGCACAGATACGCAGTATTTT	CASSVLTLSTDTQYF
TRBV11-2	.	TRBJ2-3	.	TGTGCCAGCAGCTTATTCCGGAGAGCAGATACGCAGTATTTT	CASSLFRRADTQYF